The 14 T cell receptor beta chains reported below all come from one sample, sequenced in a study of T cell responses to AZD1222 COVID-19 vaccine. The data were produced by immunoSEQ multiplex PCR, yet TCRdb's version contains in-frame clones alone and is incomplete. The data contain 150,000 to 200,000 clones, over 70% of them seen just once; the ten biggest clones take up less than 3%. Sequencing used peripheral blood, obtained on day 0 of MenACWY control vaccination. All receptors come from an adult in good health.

CDR3 DNA: TGTGCCAGCAGTTACTCGAGGGTTGGTTACAATGAGCAGTTCTTC. Its protein product is CASSYSRVGYNEQFF. The chain uses TRBV6-6 and TRBJ2-1; D is perhaps TRBD2 (5 bases). The CDR3 sequence is 15 residues long. CDR1 is MNHNY, CDR2 SVGAGI, per germline (reference sequence). V was trimmed by 0 bases and J by 4 bases, leaving 10 bases between them.

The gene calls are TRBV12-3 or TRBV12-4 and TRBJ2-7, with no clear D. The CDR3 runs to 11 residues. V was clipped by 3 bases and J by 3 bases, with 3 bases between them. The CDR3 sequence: CASSFDYEQYF. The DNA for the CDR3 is TGTGCCAGCAGTTTTGACTACGAGCAGTACTTC.

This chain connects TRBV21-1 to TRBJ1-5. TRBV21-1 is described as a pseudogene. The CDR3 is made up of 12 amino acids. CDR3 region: CASPGSHQPQHF. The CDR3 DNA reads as TGTGCCAGCCCGGGGAGTCATCAGCCCCAGCATTTT.

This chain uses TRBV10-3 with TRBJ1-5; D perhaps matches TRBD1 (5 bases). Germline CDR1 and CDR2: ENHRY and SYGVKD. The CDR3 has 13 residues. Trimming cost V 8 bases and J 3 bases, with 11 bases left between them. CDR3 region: CAIRGTYNQPQHF. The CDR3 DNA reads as TGTGCCATCCGCGGGACCTACAATCAGCCCCAGCATTTT.

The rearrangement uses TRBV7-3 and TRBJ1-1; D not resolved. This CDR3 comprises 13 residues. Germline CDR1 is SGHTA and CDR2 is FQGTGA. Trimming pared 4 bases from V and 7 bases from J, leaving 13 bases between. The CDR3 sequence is CASSSTLGSEAFF. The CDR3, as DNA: TGTGCCAGCAGCTCGACCCTAGGGAGTGAAGCTTTCTTT.

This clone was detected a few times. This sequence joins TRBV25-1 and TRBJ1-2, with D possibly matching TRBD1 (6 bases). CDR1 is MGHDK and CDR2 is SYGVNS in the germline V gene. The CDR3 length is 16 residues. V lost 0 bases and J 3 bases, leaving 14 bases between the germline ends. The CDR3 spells CASSEYIRGQDYGYTF. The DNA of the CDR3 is TGTGCCAGCAGTGAATATATTCGGGGGCAGGACTATGGCTACACCTTC.

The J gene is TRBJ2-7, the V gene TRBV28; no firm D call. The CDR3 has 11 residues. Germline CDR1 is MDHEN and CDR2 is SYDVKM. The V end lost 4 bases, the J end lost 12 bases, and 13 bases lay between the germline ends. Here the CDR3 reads CASSSQENLYF. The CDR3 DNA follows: TGTGCCAGCAGTTCCCAAGAGAACTTGTACTTC. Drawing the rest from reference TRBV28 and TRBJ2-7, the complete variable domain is DVKVTQSSRYLVKRTGEKVFLECVQDMDHENMFWYRQDPGLGLRLIYFSYDVKMKEKGDIPEGYSVSREKKERFSLILESASTNQTSMYLCASSSQENLYFGPGTRLTVT.

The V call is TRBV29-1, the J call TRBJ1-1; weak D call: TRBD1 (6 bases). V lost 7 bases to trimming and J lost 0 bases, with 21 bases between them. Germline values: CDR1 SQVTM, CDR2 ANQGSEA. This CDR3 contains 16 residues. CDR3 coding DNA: TGCAGCGCCGCCCCATTTACAGGGCTTGTGAACACTGAAGCTTTCTTT. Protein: CSAAPFTGLVNTEAFF.

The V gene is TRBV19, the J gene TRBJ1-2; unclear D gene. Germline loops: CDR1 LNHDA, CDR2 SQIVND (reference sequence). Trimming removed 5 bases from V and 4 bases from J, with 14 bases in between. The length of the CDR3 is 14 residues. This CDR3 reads CASSSPAARYGYTF. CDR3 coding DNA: TGTGCCAGTAGTTCCCCGGCCGCCCGCTATGGCTACACCTTC.

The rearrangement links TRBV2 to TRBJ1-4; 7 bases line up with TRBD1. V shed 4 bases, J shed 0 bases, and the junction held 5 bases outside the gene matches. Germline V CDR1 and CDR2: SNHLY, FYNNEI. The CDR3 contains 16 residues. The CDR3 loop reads CASSVGQVATNEKLFF. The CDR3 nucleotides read TGTGCCAGCAGTGTAGGACAGGTCGCAACTAATGAAAAACTGTTTTTT. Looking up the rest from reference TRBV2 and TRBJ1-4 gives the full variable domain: EPEVTQTPSHQVTQMGQEVILRCVPISNHLYFYWYRQILGQKVEFLVSFYNNEISEKSEIFDDQFSVERPDGSNFTLKIRSTKLEDSAMYFCASSVGQVATNEKLFFGSGTQLSVL.

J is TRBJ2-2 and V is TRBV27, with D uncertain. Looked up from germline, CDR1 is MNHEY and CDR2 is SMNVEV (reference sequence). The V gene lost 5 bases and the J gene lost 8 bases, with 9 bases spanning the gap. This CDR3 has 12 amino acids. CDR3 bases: TGTGCCAGCAGTAAAGACTTGGGGGAGCTGTTTTTT. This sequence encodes CASSKDLGELFF.

The CDR3 DNA sequence: TGTGCCAGTAGTATACAGGATCCTAATCAGCCCCAGCATTTT. It specifies CASSIQDPNQPQHF. The chain has TRBV19 and TRBJ1-5; D unclear. CDR3 length: 14 residues. V lost 2 bases to trimming and J lost 4 bases, with 9 bases between them. Germline V gives CDR1 LNHDA, CDR2 SQIVND (reference sequence).

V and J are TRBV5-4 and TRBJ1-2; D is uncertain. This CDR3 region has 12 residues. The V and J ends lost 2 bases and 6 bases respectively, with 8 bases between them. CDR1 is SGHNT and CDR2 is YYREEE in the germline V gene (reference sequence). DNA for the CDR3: TGTGCCAGCAGCTTCGGTGTGGATGGCTACACCTTC. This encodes CASSFGVDGYTF. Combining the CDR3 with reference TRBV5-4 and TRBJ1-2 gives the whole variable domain ETGVTQSPTHLIKTRGQQVTLRCSSQSGHNTVSWYQQALGQGPQFIFQYYREEENGRGNFPPRFSGLQFPNYSSELNVNALELDDSALYLCASSFGVDGYTFGSGTRLTVV.

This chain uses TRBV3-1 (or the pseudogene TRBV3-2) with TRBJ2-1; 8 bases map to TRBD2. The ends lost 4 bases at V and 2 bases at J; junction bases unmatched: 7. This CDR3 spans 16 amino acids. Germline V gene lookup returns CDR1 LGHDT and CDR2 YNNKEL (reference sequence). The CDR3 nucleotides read TGTGCCAGCAGCCCAACACTAGCGGAGGCCTACAATGAGCAGTTCTTC. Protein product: CASSPTLAEAYNEQFF.